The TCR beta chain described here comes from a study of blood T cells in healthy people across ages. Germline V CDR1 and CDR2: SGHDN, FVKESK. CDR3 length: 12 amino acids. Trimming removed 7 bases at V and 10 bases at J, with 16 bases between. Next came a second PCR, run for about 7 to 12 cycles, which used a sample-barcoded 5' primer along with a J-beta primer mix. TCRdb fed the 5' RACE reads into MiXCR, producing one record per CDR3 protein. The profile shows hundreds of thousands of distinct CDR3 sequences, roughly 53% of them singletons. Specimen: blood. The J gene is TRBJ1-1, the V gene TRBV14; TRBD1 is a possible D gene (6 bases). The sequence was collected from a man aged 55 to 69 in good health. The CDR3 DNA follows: TGTGCCAGCAACCGCCCGGGGGGGCCAGCTTTCTTT. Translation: CASNRPGGPAFF. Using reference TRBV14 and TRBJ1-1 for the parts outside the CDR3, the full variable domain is EAGVTQFPSHSVIEKGQTVTLRCDPISGHDNLYWYRRVMGKEIKFLLHFVKESKQDESGMPNNRFLAERTGGTYSTLKVQPAELEDSGVYFCASNRPGGPAFFGQGTRLTVV.